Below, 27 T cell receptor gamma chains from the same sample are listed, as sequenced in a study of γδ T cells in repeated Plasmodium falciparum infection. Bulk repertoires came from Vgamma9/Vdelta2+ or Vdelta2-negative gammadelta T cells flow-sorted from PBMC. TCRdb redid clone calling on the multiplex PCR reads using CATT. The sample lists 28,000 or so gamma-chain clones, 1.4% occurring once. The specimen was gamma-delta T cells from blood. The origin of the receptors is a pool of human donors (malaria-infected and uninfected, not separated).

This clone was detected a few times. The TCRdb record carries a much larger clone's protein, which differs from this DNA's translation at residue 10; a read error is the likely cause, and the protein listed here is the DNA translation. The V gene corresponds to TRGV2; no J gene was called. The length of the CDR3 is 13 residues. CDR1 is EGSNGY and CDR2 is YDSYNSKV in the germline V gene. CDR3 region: CATWDGTRGHLFF. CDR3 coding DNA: TGTGCCACCTGGGACGGGACCAGGGGCCATTTGTTCTTT.

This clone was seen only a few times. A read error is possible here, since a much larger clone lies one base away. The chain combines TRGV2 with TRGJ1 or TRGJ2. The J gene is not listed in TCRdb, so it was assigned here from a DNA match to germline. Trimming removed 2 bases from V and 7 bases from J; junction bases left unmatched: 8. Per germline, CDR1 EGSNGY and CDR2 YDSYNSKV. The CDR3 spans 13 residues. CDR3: CATWDVGSYKKLF. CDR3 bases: TGTGCCACCTGGGACGTAGGGAGCTATAAGAAACTCTTT.

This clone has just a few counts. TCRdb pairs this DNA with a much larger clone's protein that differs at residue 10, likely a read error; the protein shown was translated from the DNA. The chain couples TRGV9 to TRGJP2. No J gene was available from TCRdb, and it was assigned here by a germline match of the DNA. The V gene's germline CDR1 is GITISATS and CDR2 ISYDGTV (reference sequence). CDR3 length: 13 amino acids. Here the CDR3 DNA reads TGTGCCTTGTGGGACGGTAGTGATTGGGTCAAGACGTTT. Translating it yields CALWDGSDWVKTF.

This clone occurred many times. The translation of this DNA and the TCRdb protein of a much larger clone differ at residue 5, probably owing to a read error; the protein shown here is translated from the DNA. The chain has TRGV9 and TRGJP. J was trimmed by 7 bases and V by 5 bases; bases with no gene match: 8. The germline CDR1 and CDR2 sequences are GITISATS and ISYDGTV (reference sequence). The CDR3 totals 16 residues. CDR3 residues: CALWGAKELGKKIKVF. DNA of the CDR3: TGTGCCTTGTGGGGGGCTAAGGAGTTGGGCAAAAAAATCAAGGTATTT.

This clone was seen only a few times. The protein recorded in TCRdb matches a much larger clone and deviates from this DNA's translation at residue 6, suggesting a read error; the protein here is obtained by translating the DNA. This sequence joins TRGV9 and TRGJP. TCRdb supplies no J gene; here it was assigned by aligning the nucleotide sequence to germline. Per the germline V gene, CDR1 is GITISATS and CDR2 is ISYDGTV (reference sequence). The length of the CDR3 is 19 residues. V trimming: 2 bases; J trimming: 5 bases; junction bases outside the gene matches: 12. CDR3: CALWEALSPKELGKKIKVF. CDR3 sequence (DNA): TGTGCCTTGTGGGAGGCGCTCTCCCCCAAAGAGTTGGGCAAAAAAATCAAGGTATTT.

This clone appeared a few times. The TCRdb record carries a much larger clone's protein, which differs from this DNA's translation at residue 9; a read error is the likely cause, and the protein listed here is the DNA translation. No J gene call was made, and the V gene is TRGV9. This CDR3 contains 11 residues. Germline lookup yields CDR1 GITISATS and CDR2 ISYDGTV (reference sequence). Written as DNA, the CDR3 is TGTGCCTTGTGGGAATTGGGTAAGAGACTCTTT. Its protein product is CALWELGKRLF.

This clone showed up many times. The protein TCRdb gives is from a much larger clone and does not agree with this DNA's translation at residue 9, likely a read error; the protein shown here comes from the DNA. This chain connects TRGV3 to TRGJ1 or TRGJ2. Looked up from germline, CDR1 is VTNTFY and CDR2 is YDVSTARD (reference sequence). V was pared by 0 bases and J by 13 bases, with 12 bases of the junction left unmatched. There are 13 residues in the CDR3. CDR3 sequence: CATWDRPMMRKLF. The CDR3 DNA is TGTGCCACCTGGGACAGGCCGATGATGAGAAAACTCTTT.

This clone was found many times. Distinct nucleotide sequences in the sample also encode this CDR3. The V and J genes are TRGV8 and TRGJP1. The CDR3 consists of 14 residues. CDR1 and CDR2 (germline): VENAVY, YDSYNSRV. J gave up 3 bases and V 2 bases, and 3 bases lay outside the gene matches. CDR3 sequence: CATWDKATGWFKIF. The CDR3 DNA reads TGTGCCACCTGGGATAAAGCCACTGGTTGGTTCAAGATATTT.

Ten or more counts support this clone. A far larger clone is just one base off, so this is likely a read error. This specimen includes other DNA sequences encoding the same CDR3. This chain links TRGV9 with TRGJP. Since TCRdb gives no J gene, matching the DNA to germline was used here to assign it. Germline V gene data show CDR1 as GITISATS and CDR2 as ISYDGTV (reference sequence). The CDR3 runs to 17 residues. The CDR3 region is CALWTVPQELGKKIKVF. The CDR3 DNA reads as TGTGCCTTGTGGACGGTCCCGCAAGAGCTGGGCAAAAAAATCAAGGTATTT.

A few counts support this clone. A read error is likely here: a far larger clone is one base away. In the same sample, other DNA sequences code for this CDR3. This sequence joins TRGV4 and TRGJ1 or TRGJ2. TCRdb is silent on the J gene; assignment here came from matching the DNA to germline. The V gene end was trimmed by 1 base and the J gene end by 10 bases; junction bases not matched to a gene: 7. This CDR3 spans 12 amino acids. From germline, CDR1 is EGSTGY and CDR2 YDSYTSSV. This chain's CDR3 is CATWDGQYKKLF. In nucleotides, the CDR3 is TGTGCCACCTGGGATGGACAATACAAGAAACTCTTT.

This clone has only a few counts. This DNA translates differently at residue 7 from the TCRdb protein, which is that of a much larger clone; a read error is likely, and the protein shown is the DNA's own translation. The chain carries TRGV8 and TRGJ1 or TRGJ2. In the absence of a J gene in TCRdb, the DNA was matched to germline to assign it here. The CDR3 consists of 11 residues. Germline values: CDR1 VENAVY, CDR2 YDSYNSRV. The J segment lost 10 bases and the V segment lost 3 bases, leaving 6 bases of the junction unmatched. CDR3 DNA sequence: TGTGCCACCTGGGATGGAGTGAAGAAACTCTTT. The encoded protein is CATWDGVKKLF.

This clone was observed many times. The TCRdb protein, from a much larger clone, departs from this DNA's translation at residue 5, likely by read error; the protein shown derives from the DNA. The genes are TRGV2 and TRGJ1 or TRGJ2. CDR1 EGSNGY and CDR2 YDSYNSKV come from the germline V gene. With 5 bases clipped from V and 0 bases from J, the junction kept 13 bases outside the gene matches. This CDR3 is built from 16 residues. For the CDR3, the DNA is TGTGCCACCTGGGGCGGTATACGTTCGAATTATTATAAGAAACTCTTT. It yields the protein CATWGGIRSNYYKKLF.

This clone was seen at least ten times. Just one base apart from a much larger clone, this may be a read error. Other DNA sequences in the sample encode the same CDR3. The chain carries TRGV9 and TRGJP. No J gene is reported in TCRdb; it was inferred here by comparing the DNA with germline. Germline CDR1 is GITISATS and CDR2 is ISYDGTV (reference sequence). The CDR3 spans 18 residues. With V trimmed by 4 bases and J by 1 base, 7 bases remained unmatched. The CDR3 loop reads CALWETKGQELGKKIKVF. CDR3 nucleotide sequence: TGTGCCTTGTGGGAAACGAAGGGGCAAGAGTTGGGCAAAAAAATCAAGGTATTT.

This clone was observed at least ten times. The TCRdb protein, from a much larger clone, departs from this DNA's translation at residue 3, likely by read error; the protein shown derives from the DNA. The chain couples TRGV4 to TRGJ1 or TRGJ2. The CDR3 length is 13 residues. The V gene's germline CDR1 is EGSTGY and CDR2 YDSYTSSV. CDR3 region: CAAWDGPPYKKLF. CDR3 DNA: TGTGCCGCCTGGGATGGACCCCCTTATAAGAAACTCTTT.

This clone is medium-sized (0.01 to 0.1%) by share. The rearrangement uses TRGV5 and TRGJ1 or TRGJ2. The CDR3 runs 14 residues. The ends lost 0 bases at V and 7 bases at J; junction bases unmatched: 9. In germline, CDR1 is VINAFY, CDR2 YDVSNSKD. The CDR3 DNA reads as TGTGCCACCTGGGACAGGCCTGGACCCTATAAGAAACTCTTT. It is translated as CATWDRPGPYKKLF.

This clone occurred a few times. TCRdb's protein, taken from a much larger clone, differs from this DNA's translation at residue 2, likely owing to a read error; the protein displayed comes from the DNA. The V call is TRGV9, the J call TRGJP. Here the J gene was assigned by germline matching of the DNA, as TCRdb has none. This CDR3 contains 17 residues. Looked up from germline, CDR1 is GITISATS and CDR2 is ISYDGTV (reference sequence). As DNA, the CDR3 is TGTACCTTGTGGGAGGTGCATGGAGAGTTGGGCAAAAAAATCAAGGTATTT. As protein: CTLWEVHGELGKKIKVF.

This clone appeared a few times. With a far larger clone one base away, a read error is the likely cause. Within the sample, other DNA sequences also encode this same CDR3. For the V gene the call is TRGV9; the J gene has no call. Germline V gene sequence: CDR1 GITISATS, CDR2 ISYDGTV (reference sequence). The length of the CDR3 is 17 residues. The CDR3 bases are TGTGCCTTGTGGGAGCTACCAGGGGAGTTGGGCAAAAAAATCAAGGTATTC. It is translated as CALWELPGELGKKIKVF.

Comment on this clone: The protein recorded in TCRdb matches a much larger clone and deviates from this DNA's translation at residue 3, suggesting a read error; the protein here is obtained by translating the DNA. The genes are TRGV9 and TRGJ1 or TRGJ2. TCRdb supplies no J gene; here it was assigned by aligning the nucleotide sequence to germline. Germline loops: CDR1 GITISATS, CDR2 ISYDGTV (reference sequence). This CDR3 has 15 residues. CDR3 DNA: TGTGCCTCGTGGCAACTAAGGGGCTTTTATTATAAGAAACTCTTT. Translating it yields CASWQLRGFYYKKLF.

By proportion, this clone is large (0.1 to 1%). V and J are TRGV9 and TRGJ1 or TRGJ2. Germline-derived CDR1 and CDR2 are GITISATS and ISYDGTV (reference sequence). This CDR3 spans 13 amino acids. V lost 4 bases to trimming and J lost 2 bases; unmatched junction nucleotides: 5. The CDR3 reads CALWDVHYYKKLF. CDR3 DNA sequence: TGTGCCTTGTGGGACGTCCATTATTATAAGAAACTCTTT.

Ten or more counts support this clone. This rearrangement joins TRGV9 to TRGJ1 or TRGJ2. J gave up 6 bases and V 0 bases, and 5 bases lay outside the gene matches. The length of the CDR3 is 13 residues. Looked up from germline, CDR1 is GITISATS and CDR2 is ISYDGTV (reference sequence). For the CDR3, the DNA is TGTGCCTTGTGGGAGGTGCACGCTTATAAGAAACTCTTT. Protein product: CALWEVHAYKKLF.

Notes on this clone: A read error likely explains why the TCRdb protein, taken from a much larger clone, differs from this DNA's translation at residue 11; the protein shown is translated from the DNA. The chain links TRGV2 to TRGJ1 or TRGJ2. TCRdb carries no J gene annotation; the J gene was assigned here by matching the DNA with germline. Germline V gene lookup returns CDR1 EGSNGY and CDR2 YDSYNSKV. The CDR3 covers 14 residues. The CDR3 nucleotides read TGTGCCACCTGGGACGACCAGCCGTATTATAGGAAACTCTTT. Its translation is CATWDDQPYYRKLF.

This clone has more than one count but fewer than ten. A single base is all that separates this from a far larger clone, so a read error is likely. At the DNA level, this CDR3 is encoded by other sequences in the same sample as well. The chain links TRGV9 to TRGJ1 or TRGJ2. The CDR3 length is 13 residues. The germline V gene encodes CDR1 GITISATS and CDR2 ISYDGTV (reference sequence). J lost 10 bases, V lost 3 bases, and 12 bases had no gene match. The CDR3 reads CALWESSGYKKLF. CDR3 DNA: TGTGCCTTGTGGGAGTCTAGTGGTTACAAGAAACTCTTT.

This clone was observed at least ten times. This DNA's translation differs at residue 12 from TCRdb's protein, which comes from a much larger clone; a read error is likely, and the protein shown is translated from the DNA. For the CDR3, the DNA is TGTGCCTTGTGGGAGGTCCCAACCGAGTTGGGCGAAAAAATCAAGGTATTT. It is translated as CALWEVPTELGEKIKVF. The genes are TRGV9 and TRGJP. Per the germline V gene, CDR1 is GITISATS and CDR2 is ISYDGTV (reference sequence). This CDR3 region has 17 residues.

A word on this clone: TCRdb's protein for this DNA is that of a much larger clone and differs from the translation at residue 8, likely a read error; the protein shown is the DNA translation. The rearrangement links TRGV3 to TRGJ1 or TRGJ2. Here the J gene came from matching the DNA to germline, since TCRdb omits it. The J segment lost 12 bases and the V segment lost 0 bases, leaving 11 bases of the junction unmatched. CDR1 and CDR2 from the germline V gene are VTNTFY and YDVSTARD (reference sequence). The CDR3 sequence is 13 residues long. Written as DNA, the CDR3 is TGTGCCACCTGGGACAGGCCAGTGGTAGGGAAACTCTTT. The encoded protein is CATWDRPVVGKLF.

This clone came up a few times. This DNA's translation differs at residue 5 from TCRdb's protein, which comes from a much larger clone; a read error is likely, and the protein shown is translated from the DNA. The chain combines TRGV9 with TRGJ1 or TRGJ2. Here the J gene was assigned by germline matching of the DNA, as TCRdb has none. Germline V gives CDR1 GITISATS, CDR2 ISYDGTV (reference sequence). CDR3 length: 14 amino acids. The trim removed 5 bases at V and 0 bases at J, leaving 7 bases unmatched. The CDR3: CALWVLLNYYKKLF. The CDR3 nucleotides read TGTGCCTTGTGGGTGCTTTTGAATTATTATAAGAAACTCTTT.

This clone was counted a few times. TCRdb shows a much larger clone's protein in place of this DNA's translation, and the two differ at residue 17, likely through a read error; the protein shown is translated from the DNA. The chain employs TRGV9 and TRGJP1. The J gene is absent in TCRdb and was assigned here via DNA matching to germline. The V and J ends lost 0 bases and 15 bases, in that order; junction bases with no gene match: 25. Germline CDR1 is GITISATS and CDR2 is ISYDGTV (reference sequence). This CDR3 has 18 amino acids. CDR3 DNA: TGTGCCTTGTGGGAGGTGCAGCCCCAAGAGTTGGGCAAAAAAATCAAGATATTT. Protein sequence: CALWEVQPQELGKKIKIF.

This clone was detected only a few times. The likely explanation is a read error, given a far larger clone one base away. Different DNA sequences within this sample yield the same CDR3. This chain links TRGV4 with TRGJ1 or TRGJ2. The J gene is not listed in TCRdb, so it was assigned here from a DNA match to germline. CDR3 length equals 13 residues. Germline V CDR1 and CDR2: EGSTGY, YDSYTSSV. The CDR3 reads CATWVPNYYKKLF. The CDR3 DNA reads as TGTGCTACCTGGGTACCGAATTATTATAAGAAACTCTTT.